This T cell receptor (beta chain) was identified in a study of monozygotic twins with inflammatory bowel disease. Total RNA, at roughly 3.5 ug, went into every TCR library. TCRdb re-called the 5' RACE reads and gives one entry per CDR3 protein, without DNA. Recorded here are fewer than 450,000 distinct CDR3 sequences; the top ten clones represent approximately 2.8%. Study-level results: Individual T cell subtypes were not distinguishable. Especially where disease activity was present, IBD patients had fewer clonotypes in common with others than healthy twins did.

Concerning this clonotype: Its matching antigen is unknown.

Germline CDR1 and CDR2: MNHEY and SVGAGI. This CDR3 is built from 18 residues. Sequenced sample: blood. This receptor was taken from a human donor with ulcerative colitis or Crohn's disease, or a healthy co-twin of an affected twin (not recorded which). The chain employs TRBV6-5 and TRBJ2-3; TCRdb calls TRBD1, which cannot be checked without DNA. This chain's CDR3 is CASSYSIGWRGGQDTQYF.